The rows below give T cell receptor beta chains drawn from one sample of a study of OX40 agonist ivuxolimab in advanced cancers. Clones were read by immunoSEQ multiplex PCR, and TCRdb kept only the in-frame ones, dropping some. The data show about 91,000 clones, with more than 80% seen just once and 0.2% to 0.25% held by the top ten. Here the sequenced sample was CD4+ or CD8+ T cells sorted from blood, taken in a trial of the OX40 agonist ivuxolimab. These receptors originate from an adult with an advanced solid tumor such as melanoma, head and neck, liver or kidney cancer. Both conserved end residues are part of each CDR3. Fields, in order: D gene, J gene, V gene, clone size, CDR3 protein, CDR3 DNA. A D gene is named only where the DNA matches it firmly. For some rows the clone size is stated as once, few or many, or as a class when expanded; others skip it.

NA,TRBJ1-2,TRBV9,NA,CASSPGGQFYGYTF,TGTGCCAGCAGCCCTGGCGGACAGTTCTATGGCTACACCTTC
TRBD1,TRBJ2-7,TRBV18,NA,CASSPGQHVSYEQYF,TGTGCCAGCTCACCGGGACAGCATGTCTCCTACGAGCAGTACTTC
NA,TRBJ2-7,TRBV19,NA,CATVGVGGYEQYF,TGTGCCACAGTAGGGGTAGGAGGCTACGAGCAGTACTTC
TRBD1,TRBJ1-1,TRBV15,NA,CATTQGVNTEAFF,TGTGCCACCACACAGGGGGTTAACACTGAAGCTTTCTTT
TRBD1,TRBJ2-6,TRBV28,NA,CASSSLWGQLSGANVLTF,TGTGCCAGCAGTTCCCTTTGGGGACAGCTCTCTGGGGCCAACGTCCTGACTTTC
TRBD1,TRBJ1-2,TRBV6-6,NA,CASRARDRRSGYTF,TGTGCCAGCAGAGCCAGGGACAGACGGAGCGGCTACACCTTC
NA,TRBJ1-1,TRBV29-1,NA,CSVVRQTSDTEAFF,TGCAGCGTTGTGCGACAGACCTCGGACACTGAAGCTTTCTTT
TRBD2,TRBJ2-1,TRBV7-8,NA,CASSLGSGGTNEQFF,TGTGCCAGCAGCTTAGGCAGCGGGGGGACGAATGAGCAGTTCTTC
NA,TRBJ1-3,TRBV18,NA,CASSPRNSQGGNTIYF,TGTGCCAGCTCACCACGTAACAGCCAAGGTGGAAACACCATATATTTT
TRBD2,TRBJ2-3,TRBV4-1,NA,CASSPIRRGDTDTQYF,TGCGCCAGCAGCCCCATTAGGCGGGGGGACACAGATACGCAGTATTTT
TRBD1,TRBJ1-1,TRBV4-2,NA,CASSPGTGHAIKRGTEAFF,TGTGCCAGCAGCCCCGGGACAGGGCACGCCATTAAGCGTGGCACTGAAGCTTTCTTT
NA,TRBJ2-7,TRBV18,NA,CASSPNTAYEQYF,TGTGCCAGCTCACCAAACACTGCCTACGAGCAGTACTTC
TRBD1,TRBJ2-2,TRBV11-1,NA,CASSLDRGWTGELFF,TGTGCCAGCAGCTTAGACAGGGGTTGGACCGGGGAGCTGTTTTTT
TRBD1,TRBJ1-1,TRBV14,once,CASSGQGAVSNTEAFF,TGTGCCAGCAGTGGACAGGGGGCCGTCTCGAACACTGAAGCTTTCTTT
NA,TRBJ2-6,TRBV9,NA,CASSVSSGANVLTF,TGTGCCAGCAGCGTGAGCTCTGGGGCCAACGTCCTGACTTTC
TRBD1,TRBJ1-1,TRBV2,NA,CASSGDRGTEAFF,TGTGCCAGCAGTGGGGACAGGGGGACTGAAGCTTTCTTT
TRBD2,TRBJ2-1,TRBV5-1,NA,CASSLDNFWTSGGVRRQFF,TGCGCCAGCAGCTTGGATAATTTCTGGACTAGCGGGGGCGTTCGTCGTCAGTTCTTC
NA,TRBJ2-1,TRBV21-1,NA,CASSKSSEGDVWEQFF,TGTGCCAGCAGCAAAAGCTCAGAGGGCGATGTTTGGGAGCAGTTCTTC
NA,TRBJ2-2,TRBV15,NA,CATSSLRYDGELFF,TGTGCCACCAGCAGTCTGCGGTACGACGGGGAGCTGTTTTTT
NA,TRBJ2-7,TRBV14,few,CASSQGWYEQYF,TGTGCCAGCAGCCAGGGTTGGTACGAGCAGTACTTC
NA,TRBJ2-7,TRBV5-1,NA,CASSLLDSSYEQYF,TGCGCCAGCAGCTTGCTGGACAGCTCCTACGAGCAGTACTTC
NA,TRBJ2-3,TRBV15,NA,CATSRDGGITDTQYF,TGTGCCACCAGCAGAGACGGCGGGATCACAGATACGCAGTATTTT
NA,TRBJ1-6,TRBV6-6,NA,CASSYGLLDSPLHF,TGTGCCAGCAGTTATGGGCTTCTTGATTCACCCCTCCACTTT
NA,TRBJ2-2,TRBV7-9,NA,CASSPQGTGELFF,TGTGCCAGCAGCCCACAGGGCACCGGGGAGCTGTTTTTT
TRBD1,TRBJ1-2,TRBV7-2,few,CASSPNRGLAGYTF,TGTGCCAGCAGCCCCAACAGGGGGCTCGCTGGCTACACCTTC
NA,TRBJ2-6,TRBV6-5,NA,CAGGSGANVLTF,TGTGCCGGCGGCTCTGGGGCCAACGTCCTGACTTTC
NA,TRBJ2-1,TRBV19,NA,CASSIWDREQFF,TGTGCCAGTAGTATTTGGGACCGTGAGCAGTTCTTC
NA,TRBJ2-3,TRBV7-9,NA,CASSLLGRAAPNSDTQYF,TGTGCCAGCAGCTTATTGGGTAGGGCGGCTCCGAACTCGGATACGCAGTATTTT
TRBD1,TRBJ1-2,TRBV30,NA,CAWNRPYTRTGGEVGGYTF,TGTGCCTGGAACCGACCTTACACCAGGACAGGGGGCGAGGTGGGTGGCTACACCTTC
TRBD1,TRBJ1-4,TRBV11-2,NA,CASSQGQGLVEKLFF,TGTGCCAGCAGCCAGGGACAGGGTTTGGTAGAAAAACTGTTTTTT
TRBD1,TRBJ1-6,TRBV4-3,NA,CASSPDRGSPLHF,TGCGCCAGCAGCCCAGACAGGGGTTCACCCCTCCACTTT
NA,TRBJ1-4,TRBV7-9,NA,CASTSPETTNEKLFF,TGTGCCAGCACCTCCCCAGAGACAACTAATGAAAAACTGTTTTTT
NA,TRBJ2-3,TRBV5-1,NA,CASSLGHLSTDTQYF,TGCGCCAGCAGCTTGGGACACCTTAGCACAGATACGCAGTATTTT
NA,TRBJ1-4,TRBV14,NA,CASSPLDAYAGEKLFF,TGTGCCAGCAGTCCTTTAGACGCTTACGCAGGGGAAAAACTGTTTTTT
TRBD2,TRBJ2-5,TRBV7-2,NA,CATIAGETQYF,TGTGCCACCATAGCGGGAGAGACCCAGTACTTC
TRBD1,TRBJ1-5,TRBV28,NA,CASRTGVRQPQHF,TGTGCCAGCCGGACAGGGGTGCGCCAGCCCCAGCATTTT
TRBD1,TRBJ1-1,TRBV6-1,NA,CASSAYRGTEAFF,TGTGCCAGCAGTGCATACAGGGGTACTGAAGCTTTCTTT
TRBD1,TRBJ1-5,TRBV7-9,NA,CASSSTGGNQPQHF,TGTGCCAGCAGCAGTACAGGGGGCAATCAGCCCCAGCATTTT
TRBD1,TRBJ1-1,TRBV5-6,NA,CASSPRDRRYTEAFF,TGTGCCAGCAGCCCACGGGACAGGCGATACACTGAAGCTTTCTTT
TRBD2,TRBJ2-3,TRBV7-9,NA,CASSPALVAGPRGTDTQYF,TGTGCCAGCAGCCCAGCGCTCGTAGCGGGACCCCGGGGGACAGATACGCAGTATTTT
TRBD2,TRBJ2-1,TRBV30,NA,CNKEIRASGSKEQFF,TGTAATAAGGAGATAAGGGCTAGCGGGAGTAAAGAGCAGTTCTTC
TRBD1,TRBJ2-2,TRBV2,NA,CASRTQGTTTGELFF,TGTGCCAGCAGAACACAGGGGACCACGACCGGGGAGCTGTTTTTT
TRBD1,TRBJ1-3,TRBV7-8,NA,CASSSGTGGPSGNTIYF,TGTGCCAGCAGCTCGGGGACAGGGGGCCCCTCTGGAAACACCATATATTTT
TRBD1,TRBJ1-3,TRBV7-8,NA,CASSWTGQGSGNTIYF,TGTGCCAGCAGCTGGACGGGACAGGGTTCTGGAAACACCATATATTTT
NA,TRBJ2-7,TRBV7-8,NA,CASSRATGYEQYF,TGTGCCAGCAGTAGAGCTACTGGTTACGAGCAGTACTTC
TRBD1,TRBJ1-5,TRBV7-9,few,CASSSRDRPLTQHF,TGTGCCAGCAGTTCGCGGGACAGACCTCTGACCCAGCATTTT
NA,TRBJ1-1,TRBV28,few,CASSPSDEKGPMNTEAFF,TGTGCCAGCAGTCCCTCGGACGAAAAAGGGCCCATGAACACTGAAGCTTTCTTT
NA,TRBJ1-2,TRBV18,NA,CASSPRQTGDYGYTF,TGTGCCAGCTCACCTAGGCAGACAGGAGACTATGGCTACACCTTC
TRBD1,TRBJ1-1,TRBV5-1,NA,CASSLGDRDTEAFF,TGCGCCAGCAGCTTGGGTGACAGGGACACTGAAGCTTTCTTT
NA,TRBJ1-5,TRBV6-4,NA,CASSHDTGILNQPQHF,TGTGCCAGCAGTCACGACACAGGGATTTTGAATCAGCCCCAGCATTTT
TRBD2,TRBJ2-3,TRBV7-8,NA,CASSLAGRGKSTDTQYF,TGTGCCAGCAGCTTAGCTGGGCGGGGGAAGTCCACAGATACGCAGTATTTT
TRBD1,TRBJ2-3,TRBV4-3,NA,CASSQLGQGVADTQYF,TGCGCCAGCAGCCAGTTGGGACAGGGAGTGGCAGATACGCAGTATTTT
NA,TRBJ1-2,TRBV5-5,NA,CASSVRPDRFLYGYTF,TGTGCCAGCAGCGTACGCCCCGACAGGTTTTTATATGGCTACACCTTC